This passage covers 26 T cell receptor beta chains from one sample sequenced in a study of metastatic and nonmetastatic thyroid tumors. TCRdb recomputed clones from the PCR reads via MiXCR. The repertoire holds tens of thousands of clones, with about 17% as singletons. Thyroid surgery was performed in patients who had received no treatment beforehand. The sequenced sample consisted of blood. The receptors were sampled from a female donor with papillary thyroid cancer or a benign thyroid nodule (not recorded which). Some clones in this sample may be carry-over from other donors' samples.

This clone was seen many times. The chain joins TRBV20-1 to TRBJ2-1; 7 nucleotides line up with TRBD2. The CDR3 length is 19 residues. J gave up 0 bases and V 2 bases, and 16 bases lay outside the gene matches. Per the germline V gene, CDR1 is DFQATT and CDR2 is SNEGSKA (reference sequence). CDR3 residues: CSARQGRMRLADSYNEQFF. The CDR3 bases are TGCAGTGCTAGACAAGGGCGGATGAGGCTAGCGGACTCCTACAATGAGCAGTTCTTC.

The genes are TRBV27 and TRBJ2-3; D remains unclear. Germline V gives CDR1 MNHEY, CDR2 SMNVEV (reference sequence). The CDR3 sequence is 13 residues long. Trimming took 5 bases from V and 10 from J, leaving 16 bases between them. For the CDR3, the DNA is TGTGCCAGCAGTCCGGGCCCACTGGGCTCGCAGTATTTT. It encodes CASSPGPLGSQYF.

This clone was seen repeatedly, ten times or more. The V gene is TRBV19, the J gene TRBJ1-3, with D tentatively TRBD1 (5 bases). This CDR3 region has 13 residues. With 9 bases removed from V and 0 bases from J, the gap between germline ends came to 9 bases. The germline CDR1 and CDR2 sequences are LNHDA and SQIVND (reference sequence). The CDR3 DNA is TGTGCCAGCAGGGTCGCCTCTGGAAACACCATATATTTT. This sequence encodes CASRVASGNTIYF.

As regards this clone: A read error is possible here, since a much larger clone lies one base away. The gene calls are TRBV11-3 and TRBJ2-5; D is uncertain. CDR1 and CDR2 (germline): SGHNT, YENEEA. The CDR3 runs to 13 residues. Trimming removed 5 bases from V and 5 bases from J, with 12 bases in between. The CDR3: CASSLGQLETQYF. The DNA for the CDR3 is TGTGCCAGCAGCCTAGGGCAACTGGAGACCCAGTACTTC.

This clone was seen a few times. The V call is TRBV15, the J call TRBJ1-5, with TRBD1 as a possible D gene (5 bases). CDR1 is LNHNV, CDR2 YYDKDF, per germline (reference sequence). The V gene lost 5 bases and the J gene lost 7 bases, with 9 bases spanning the gap. CDR3 length equals 12 residues. For the CDR3, the DNA is TGTGCCACCAGCCCCGGGGACCAGCCCCAGCATTTT. Translating it yields CATSPGDQPQHF.

About this clone itself: A much larger clone differs by one base, so this may be a read error. Other DNA variants within this sample encode the same CDR3. The chain joins TRBV12-3 or TRBV12-4 to TRBJ2-3, with D tentatively TRBD1 (5 bases). V dropped 3 bases and J dropped 6 bases, with 10 bases sitting between them. There are 13 residues in the CDR3. This CDR3 reads CASSFSRGDTQYF. The CDR3 region has the DNA TGTGCCAGCAGTTTCTCAAGGGGTGATACGCAGTATTTT.

This clone has a count of ten or more. The V gene is TRBV20-1, the J gene TRBJ2-2; 8 nucleotides agree with TRBD2. Trimming cost V 6 bases and J 4 bases; bases outside gene matches: 10. Germline CDR1 and CDR2: DFQATT and SNEGSKA (reference sequence). There are 15 residues in the CDR3. CDR3 nucleotides: TGCAGTGCCCCCCGGCTAGCGGGTTTCACCGGGGAGCTGTTTTTT. It is translated as CSAPRLAGFTGELFF.

Sample share makes this clone medium-sized. This chain joins TRBV30 and TRBJ2-7, with D maybe TRBD1 (5 bases). The CDR3 runs 11 residues. V was shortened by 3 bases and J by 10 bases, with 13 bases between the two germline ends. Germline assignment: CDR1 GTSNPN and CDR2 SVGIG (reference sequence). The CDR3 DNA reads TGTGCCTGGAGGACAGCCTATATTCAGTACTTC. Translation: CAWRTAYIQYF.

This clone has at least ten counts. The chain couples TRBV28 to TRBJ2-1; 9 nucleotides align to TRBD1. The CDR3 consists of 13 residues. The junction had 6 bases not matched to a gene; V was cut back by 6 bases and J by 9 bases. Germline V CDR1 and CDR2: MDHEN, SYDVKM. This CDR3 is CASRGTGGVEQFF. DNA for the CDR3: TGTGCCAGCAGGGGAACAGGGGGCGTTGAGCAGTTCTTC. The complete variable domain, with remaining parts taken from reference TRBV28 and TRBJ2-1, reads DVKVTQSSRYLVKRTGEKVFLECVQDMDHENMFWYRQDPGLGLRLIYFSYDVKMKEKGDIPEGYSVSREKKERFSLILESASTNQTSMYLCASRGTGGVEQFFGPGTRLTVL.

This clone was counted many times. J is TRBJ2-5 and V is TRBV20-1; 8 bases fit TRBD1. Looked up from germline, CDR1 is DFQATT and CDR2 is SNEGSKA (reference sequence). CDR3 length: 13 amino acids. J lost 2 bases, V lost 5 bases, and 4 bases had no gene match. The chain's CDR3 is CSAQQGVQETQYF. Written as DNA, the CDR3 is TGCAGTGCTCAACAGGGGGTACAAGAGACCCAGTACTTC.

This clone came up many times. The gene calls are TRBV5-1 and TRBJ1-1; the D is unclear. Deletions cut 6 bases from V and 0 bases from J, with 18 bases between. Germline values: CDR1 SGHRS, CDR2 YFSETQ. This CDR3 is built from 16 residues. The CDR3 DNA is TGCGCCAGCACCCAAAAGCCCCAAGGGTTGAACACTGAAGCTTTCTTT. Protein sequence: CASTQKPQGLNTEAFF.

This clone was detected a few times. A read error may be the cause here, since a much bigger clone is one base away. The chain joins TRBV25-1 to TRBJ1-4; no firm D call. Looked up from germline, CDR1 is MGHDK and CDR2 is SYGVNS. This CDR3 region has 13 residues. The CDR3 sequence: CASSEFNNEELFF. CDR3 coding DNA: TGTGCCAGCAGTGAATTCAATAATGAAGAACTGTTTTTT. The full variable domain, completed using reference TRBV25-1 and TRBJ1-4, is EADIYQTPRYLVIGTGKKITLECSQTMGHDKMYWYQQDPGMELHLIHYSYGVNSTEKGDLSSESTVSRIRTEHFPLTLESARPSHTSQYLCASSEFNNEELFFGSGTQLSVL.

The table lists this clone with many counts. Just one base apart from a much larger clone, this may be a read error. The V call is TRBV18, the J call TRBJ2-7; 8 bases are a match to TRBD2. Germline V CDR1 and CDR2: KGHSH, LQKENI. This CDR3 has 14 amino acids. This chain's CDR3 is CASSLPGLVYEQCF. The CDR3 nucleotides read TGTGCCAGCTCATTGCCGGGACTAGTCTACGAGCAGTGCTTC.

The sample holds a few counts of this clone. The chain carries TRBV5-4 and TRBJ2-7, with 11 bases that match TRBD1. The CDR3 totals 15 residues. V lost 4 bases to trimming and J lost 3 bases; unmatched junction nucleotides: 6. The germline CDR1 and CDR2 sequences are SGHNT and YYREEE (reference sequence). The CDR3 DNA is TGTGCCAGCAGCATCGGGACAGGGGGGTTCTACGAGCAGTACTTC. Protein sequence: CASSIGTGGFYEQYF.

This clone came up a few times. A much larger clone differs from this one at a single base, so this may be a read error. The V and J genes are TRBV29-1 and TRBJ1-4; the D gene is possibly TRBD1 (5 bases). Germline V CDR1 and CDR2: SQVTM, ANQGSEA. CDR3 length equals 14 residues. V gave up 5 bases and J gave up 7 bases, with 17 bases separating them. The CDR3 nucleotides read TGCAGCGTTCGGCGGGGGTCCGAGGGTGAAAAACTGTTTTTT. This gives the protein CSVRRGSEGEKLFF.

The table lists this clone with a count of one. V gene TRBV6-4 combines with J gene TRBJ1-1; the D is unclear. CDR3 length: 13 amino acids. Looked up from germline, CDR1 is MRHNA and CDR2 is SNTAGT. V was clipped by 2 bases and J by 1 base, with 5 bases between them. The DNA for the CDR3 is TGTGCCAGCAGTGACAATGAGAACACTGAAGCTTTCTTT. Amino acids: CASSDNENTEAFF.

This sequence joins TRBV27 and TRBJ2-3, with 7 nucleotides matching TRBD2. CDR3 length: 18 amino acids. V was pared by 4 bases and J by 1 base, with 14 bases of the junction left unmatched. Germline V gene data show CDR1 as MNHEY and CDR2 as SMNVEV (reference sequence). The CDR3 sequence: CASSSTYNAGARTDTQYF. The CDR3 DNA sequence: TGTGCCAGCAGTTCCACTTATAACGCGGGAGCCCGCACAGATACGCAGTATTTT.

There are a few counts of this clone. The chain combines TRBV2 with TRBJ2-3; D is possibly TRBD2 (6 bases). Trimming pared 10 bases from V and 6 bases from J, leaving 17 bases between. The CDR3 runs to 13 residues. Germline CDR1 reads SNHLY; CDR2 reads FYNNEI. The CDR3 DNA reads TGTGCCAACACCGGGACTTTCCGGGATACGCAGTATTTT. Encoded protein: CANTGTFRDTQYF.

V gene TRBV7-8 combines with J gene TRBJ2-3; TRBD2 might be the D (6 bases). V lost 5 bases and J 0 bases, leaving 12 bases between the germline ends. This CDR3 contains 15 residues. Germline-derived CDR1 and CDR2 are SGHVS and FQNEAQ. The CDR3 DNA reads as TGTGCCAGCAGCCCACGGGACTCTAGCACAGATACGCAGTATTTT. It codes for CASSPRDSSTDTQYF.

This clone was counted a few times. This chain links TRBV11-1 with TRBJ2-7; 8 bases line up with TRBD1. The CDR3 is 16 residues long. V shed 1 base and J 3 bases; nucleotides not matched to a gene: 8. From germline, CDR1 is SGHAT and CDR2 FQDESV (reference sequence). CDR3 DNA sequence: TGTGCCAGCAGCTTAGAAATCACAGGGGGTGACTACGAGCAGTACTTC. Translating it yields CASSLEITGGDYEQYF.

This clone was counted ten times or more. V and J are TRBV12-3 or TRBV12-4 and TRBJ1-2; possibly TRBD1 for D (6 bases). This CDR3 has 15 residues. The ends were cut back, 3 bases at V and 0 bases at J, with 11 bases in the middle. CDR3 bases: TGTGCCAGCAGTTTTCGGGGGGCCGCTAACTATGGCTACACCTTC. Its protein product is CASSFRGAANYGYTF.

This clone was found many times. The chain couples TRBV5-5 to TRBJ2-7; 8 bases map to TRBD1. Germline trimming cut 0 bases from V and 9 bases from J; bases unmatched to any gene: 11. The CDR3 spans 15 residues. Germline lookup yields CDR1 SGHKS and CDR2 YYEKEE (reference sequence). The CDR3 DNA follows: TGTGCCAGCAGCTTGGGGACAGGGTTGGAAAGGGGGCAGTACTTC. Protein product: CASSLGTGLERGQYF.

This clone showed up many times. The chain employs TRBV4-1 and TRBJ2-7, with D perhaps TRBD1 or TRBD2 (5 bases each). This CDR3 contains 15 residues. V was trimmed by 1 base and J by 7 bases, leaving 17 bases between them. Germline V gene lookup returns CDR1 MGHRA and CDR2 YSYEKL. The CDR3 loop reads CASSQVPTEPGEQYF. Written as DNA, the CDR3 is TGCGCCAGCAGCCAAGTTCCGACAGAGCCGGGGGAGCAGTACTTC.

The sample holds many counts of this clone. The chain links TRBV2 to TRBJ1-6, with no clear D. Trimming removed 8 bases at V and 8 bases at J, with 16 bases between. CDR1 is SNHLY, CDR2 FYNNEI, per germline. This CDR3 comprises 14 residues. CDR3 sequence: CASVRVIVDSPLHF. CDR3 in DNA: TGTGCCAGCGTGAGGGTTATCGTGGATTCACCCCTCCACTTT.

J is TRBJ1-2 and V is TRBV12-3 or TRBV12-4, with 7 bases lining up with TRBD1. V lost 3 bases, J lost 7 bases, and 5 bases stayed unmatched. The CDR3 spans 13 residues. The CDR3 sequence: CASSFGGGRGYTF. The DNA of the CDR3 is TGTGCCAGCAGTTTTGGAGGGGGCCGTGGCTACACCTTC.

This clone was picked up a small number of times. This rearrangement joins TRBV2 to TRBJ2-3; TRBD1 agrees at 8 bases. This CDR3 has 13 amino acids. V lost 4 bases, J lost 4 bases, and 1 base stayed unmatched. CDR1 is SNHLY, CDR2 FYNNEI, per germline. DNA of the CDR3: TGTGCCAGCAGTGGGGGACAGGCAGATACGCAGTATTTT. Translation: CASSGGQADTQYF.